The clone carrying this T cell receptor (beta chain) was seen just once. Its cognate antigen is unknown. The sample originates from a study of T cell responses to AZD1222 COVID-19 vaccine. Overall study: The analysis combined second doses at about 4 or about 12 weeks.

Study outcomes and limitations: Recipients of two AZD1222 doses showed rising Spike-specific TCR breadth and depth. Donors, mostly white British, included more females; clonal diversity was possibly underestimated.

Libraries were prepared by immunoSEQ multiplex PCR; TCRdb keeps only in-frame clonotypes and omits some of them. The data contain roughly 150,000 clones, roughly 92% of them singletons. Trimming took 1 base from V and 9 from J, leaving 12 bases between them. From germline, CDR1 is SGHTA and CDR2 FQGTGA. The CDR3 runs to 13 residues. The sequences come from peripheral blood, collected on day 0 of AZD1222 vaccination. The chain carries TRBV7-3 and TRBJ1-1, with D perhaps matching TRBD1 (5 bases). The receptor was derived from an adult in good health. This chain's CDR3 is CASSLKGTGKAFF. CDR3 bases: TGTGCCAGCAGCTTAAAGGGGACCGGAAAAGCTTTCTTT.